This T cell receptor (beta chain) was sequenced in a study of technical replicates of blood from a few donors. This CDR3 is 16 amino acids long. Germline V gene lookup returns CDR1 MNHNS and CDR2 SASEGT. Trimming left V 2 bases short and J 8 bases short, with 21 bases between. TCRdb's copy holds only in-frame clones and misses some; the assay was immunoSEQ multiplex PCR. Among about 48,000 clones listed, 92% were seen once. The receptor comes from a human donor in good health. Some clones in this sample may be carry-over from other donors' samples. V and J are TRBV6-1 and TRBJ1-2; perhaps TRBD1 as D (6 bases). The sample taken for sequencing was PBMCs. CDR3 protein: CASSEFWGGGSGGYTF. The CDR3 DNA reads TGTGCCAGCAGTGAATTTTGGGGAGGGGGGTCGGGAGGCTACACCTTC.